Listed here is a single T cell receptor beta chain. Its antigen is undetermined. Treatment of the sample: approximately 11-day PBMC culture with coronavirus spike peptide pools or control peptides (ViraFEST assay). With the Oncomine TCR Beta short-read assay, DNA from cultured CD4+ T cells was sequenced. TCRdb reanalysed the PCR reads using MiXCR and keeps one entry per CDR3 protein. The sample gives some 16,000 distinct CDR3 sequences, approximately 70% of which show up once; 16% is in the top ten. The data were taken from a study of vaccination and CD4 T cells after COVID-19. Study at large: Nasal swab PCR had shown SARS-CoV-2 positivity in the convalescent patients (roughly ten mild cases, one severe case). Controls had a CEFX pool, an HIV-1 Nef pool, or no peptide added. The cells in question were stimulated using overlapping spike peptides derived from SARS-CoV-2, HCoV-NL63, HCoV-OC43 and HCoV-229E. Findings and limits, study-wide: Median approximately 84% of reactive clones detected in convalescent patients emerged only post-vaccination.

CDR1 DFQATT and CDR2 SNEGSKA come from the germline V gene (reference sequence). V gave up 6 bases and J gave up 5 bases; unmatched junction bases: 10. The CDR3 runs to 13 residues. The rearrangement joins TRBV20-1 to TRBJ2-7; TRBD1 matches at 7 bases. The sample consisted of CD4+ T cells from blood, cultured in vitro. This sequence originates from a human donor who had recovered from COVID-19. The CDR3 nucleotides read TGCAGTGCCACCGGGACAGATCCCCACGAGCAGTACTTC. It specifies CSATGTDPHEQYF.